These T cell receptor beta chains were read from a single sample in a study of tumor and adjacent non-tumor tissue in lung cancer. TCRdb called the multiplex PCR reads again in MiXCR, with one record for every CDR3 protein. Among about 44,000 distinct CDR3 sequences, 60% to 65% were seen once, and the ten largest hold roughly 31%. Material for sequencing was distant non-tumor lung tissue. Every receptor here comes from a woman in her seventies with non-small cell lung cancer. The CDR3 runs from the conserved cysteine through the conserved F or W. A D gene is named only where the DNA matches it firmly. Not all rows give a size; the values are once, few, many and, for expanded clones, a class.

J | length | D | V | size | DNA | CDR3
TRBJ2-3 | 18 | TRBD2 | TRBV4-1 | . | TGCGCCAGCAGCCAAGGTCGGAGTAGCGGGGGACCTATGGGTACGCAGTATTTT | CASSQGRSSGGPMGTQYF
TRBJ2-5 | 16 | TRBD2 | TRBV6-5 | . | TGTGCCAGCAGTAACCCCTCGGGAGGAGGAAAAGAGACCAGGTACTTC | CASSNPSGGGKETRYF
TRBJ1-1 | 12 | TRBD1 | TRBV28 | . | TGCGCCAGCAGTTTCCCGCGGACAGGAGCTCTCTTT | CASSFPRTGALF
TRBJ2-5 | 13 | . | TRBV11-3 | large | TGTGCCAGCAGCTTCGGCAGCCAGGGGACCCAGTACTTC | CASSFGSQGTQYF
TRBJ2-2 | 17 | TRBD1 | TRBV4-2 | . | TGTGCCAGCAGCCATAGACAGGGGGCAATAAACACCTTGGAGCTGTTTTTT | CASSHRQGAINTLELFF
TRBJ2-7 | 16 | TRBD2 | TRBV29-1 | . | TGTAGCGTTGATAAGTATCGATCCGGACTAGACTCGGAGCAGTACTTC | CSVDKYRSGLDSEQYF
TRBJ1-2 | 14 | . | TRBV5-1 | once | TGCGCCAGCAGCTTGTCAGGGTCCCGCCTAAGCTACACCTTC | CASSLSGSRLSYTF
TRBJ1-2 | 13 | . | TRBV28 | . | TGTGCCAGCAGACACAGAGCTAACTACGGCTACACCTTC | CASRHRANYGYTF
TRBJ2-1 | 19 | TRBD2 | TRBV4-1 | . | TGCGCAAGCACCGCCAGGGGAGGGGAGAATAGCGGGAGTAGAAATGAGCAGTTCTTC | CASTARGGENSGSRNEQFF
TRBJ2-3 | 10 | . | TRBV7-2 | once | TGTGTCAGCAGGTCAGATACGCAGTATTTT | CVSRSDTQYF
TRBJ1-2 | 17 | . | TRBV4-1 | many | TGCGCCAGCAGCCCAAGGGCGTTGGGTACCCCTAACTATGGCTACACCTTC | CASSPRALGTPNYGYTF
TRBJ2-7 | 14 | . | TRBV12-3/TRBV12-4 | . | TGTGCCAGCAGTTTAGACTCCCAACCCTCCGAGCAGTACTTC | CASSLDSQPSEQYF
TRBJ1-4 | 14 | TRBD1 | TRBV29-1 | . | TGCAGCGTCGGACAGGGGGGGATTTATGAAAACCTGTTTTTT | CSVGQGGIYENLFF
TRBJ2-1 | 15 | . | TRBV6-1 | . | TGTGCCAGCAGTGAAGATACTGGCTCCTACAATGGGCAGCTCTTC | CASSEDTGSYNGQLF
TRBJ2-1 | 15 | . | TRBV7-8 | few | TGTGCCAGCAGCTTAGGTCGAGCCAGGACTCGTGAGCAGTTCTTC | CASSLGRARTREQFF
TRBJ2-7 | 14 | . | TRBV28 | many | TGTGCCAGCACCCGACCAGGGACCTCCTACGAGCAGTACTTC | CASTRPGTSYEQYF
TRBJ2-1 | 13 | . | TRBV29-1 | medium-sized | TGCAGCGTCGGGGGCTCTGAGGGCAATGAGCAGTTCTTC | CSVGGSEGNEQFF
TRBJ2-6 | 18 | . | TRBV21-1 | . | TGTGCCAGCAGCAAAGTGGTCCGCAGCCGCTCTGGGGCCAATGTCCTGACTTTC | CASSKVVRSRSGANVLTF
TRBJ1-4 | 18 | . | TRBV10-3 | . | TGTGTCATCAGTGAGTGGGCAGGGAATCGAGAAACTAATGAAAAACTGTTTTTT | CVISEWAGNRETNEKLFF
TRBJ1-2 | 10 | . | TRBV6-5 | many | TGTGCCAGCTACAGCGGGGGCTACACCTTC | CASYSGGYTF
TRBJ1-1 | 16 | . | TRBV4-2 | . | TGTGACAACAGCCAAGATCGGGTTGGGGGAGACACTGAAGCTTTCTTT | CDNSQDRVGGDTEAFF
TRBJ1-5 | 18 | . | TRBV4-1 | few | TGCGCCAGCAGCCAAGAGACTAGCGGGAGGTCAGTTACATATATGCAGCATTTT | CASSQETSGRSVTYMQHF